This T cell receptor (beta chain) was retrieved from a study of control samples from healthy donors and cancer patients. TCRdb keeps only in-frame clones here, not all; method: immunoSEQ multiplex PCR. Seen here are 70,000 or so clones, less than 95% observed once, and the top ten hold under 7.5%. The CDR3 length is 20 residues. Trimming removed 3 bases from V and 1 base from J; junction bases left unmatched: 11. The germline gives CDR1 MGHRA, CDR2 YSYEKL. Sequenced material: blood. V usage is TRBV4-1 and J usage is TRBJ2-2; TRBD2 matches 13 bases. The source is a woman in her 40s in good health. In DNA, the CDR3 is TGCGCCAGCAGCCAGCCAATTACTAGCGGGGGGGCCGGGAACACCGGGGAGCTGTTTTTT. This gives the protein CASSQPITSGGAGNTGELFF.